This T cell receptor (beta chain) was obtained from a study of CD8 T cells in ankylosing spondylitis. V lost 4 bases, J lost 7 bases, and 6 bases stayed unmatched. This CDR3 spans 14 amino acids. Study-wide results and limits: Disease-associated clones were reportedly significantly overrepresented in matched ankylosing spondylitis synovial fluid. Reactive arthritis synovial fluid and blood were previously reported to contain some motif variants. CD8+ by phenotype, disease-linked clones were relatively rare in peripheral blood. Seemingly characteristic of ankylosing spondylitis blood was a TCR beta motif consisting of 7 or 8 highly homologous variants.

This clonotype was seen ten or more times. Its antigen is currently unknown. Generation of TCR beta libraries employed quantitative 5'-RACE incorporating molecular barcodes. TCRdb re-analysed the 5' RACE reads in MiXCR, keeping a single row per CDR3 protein. This sample has fewer than 400,000 distinct CDR3 sequences, with around 22% found just once. The sequencing input was blood, either unsorted or a sorted T cell fraction (not recorded which). This receptor was identified in a male donor with ankylosing spondylitis. The rearrangement links TRBV12-3 or TRBV12-4 to TRBJ1-4, with 7 bases fitting TRBD1. In DNA form, the CDR3 reads TGTGCCAGCAGTTCCGGGACAGAGGGTGAAAAACTGTTTTTT. Its protein product is CASSSGTEGEKLFF.